These T cell receptor beta chains were read from a single sample in a study of vaccination effects on CD4 cells after COVID-19. Their target antigens are unknown. Assay used: immunoSEQ multiplex PCR; TCRdb lists only in-frame clones, some missing. The sample holds 50,000 or so clones, roughly three fifths seen once. This specimen was CD4+ T cells from PBMCs cultured without peptide, taken before COVID-19 vaccination. These receptors were obtained from a human donor who received a COVID-19 vaccine. The CDR3 runs from the conserved cysteine through the conserved F or W. D genes are given only for firm matches. Only part of the rows carry a size: once, few, many, or a class if the clone is expanded.

CDR3aa: CASSQVRGLGEQYF
CDR3nt: TGTGCCAGCAGCCAAGTCAGGGGGTTGGGGGAGCAGTACTTC
v_gene: TRBV3-1/TRBV3-2
d_gene: TRBD1
abundance: once
j_gene: TRBJ2-7

CDR3aa: CASSRQGEGQPQHF
CDR3nt: TGTGCCAGCAGTCGACAGGGGGAAGGTCAGCCCCAGCATTTT
v_gene: TRBV5-5
d_gene: TRBD1
abundance: .
j_gene: TRBJ1-5

CDR3aa: CASSIGGPPPQHF
CDR3nt: TGTGCCAGTAGTATAGGGGGACCGCCGCCCCAGCATTTT
v_gene: TRBV19
d_gene: .
abundance: .
j_gene: TRBJ1-5

CDR3aa: CASSFDSTEAFF
CDR3nt: TGTGCCAGCAGCTTTGACAGCACTGAAGCTTTCTTT
v_gene: TRBV5-4
d_gene: .
abundance: medium-sized
j_gene: TRBJ1-1

CDR3aa: CASGPGTGGVGHEQFF
CDR3nt: TGTGCTAGTGGTCCCGGGACGGGGGGGGTAGGCCATGAGCAGTTCTTC
v_gene: TRBV12-5
d_gene: TRBD2
abundance: .
j_gene: TRBJ2-1

CDR3aa: CASRYASTDTQYF
CDR3nt: TGTGCCAGCAGGTACGCTAGCACAGATACGCAGTATTTT
v_gene: TRBV12-3/TRBV12-4
d_gene: .
abundance: .
j_gene: TRBJ2-3

CDR3aa: CASSLGSRAGSTEAFF
CDR3nt: TGTGCCAGCAGCTTAGGATCTCGGGCAGGGAGTACTGAAGCTTTCTTT
v_gene: TRBV7-9
d_gene: .
abundance: few
j_gene: TRBJ1-1

CDR3aa: CASSNQGLAEETQYF
CDR3nt: TGCGCCAGCAGCAACCAAGGACTAGCGGAGGAGACCCAGTACTTC
v_gene: TRBV5-1
d_gene: TRBD2
abundance: few
j_gene: TRBJ2-5

CDR3aa: CASSLPTGDTEAFF
CDR3nt: TGTGCCAGCTCTCTACCCACAGGCGACACTGAAGCTTTCTTT
v_gene: TRBV18
d_gene: .
abundance: few
j_gene: TRBJ1-1

CDR3aa: CAGSGTARGEAPLHF
CDR3nt: TGTGCCGGCTCAGGGACGGCACGGGGGGAGGCACCCCTCCACTTT
v_gene: TRBV30
d_gene: .
abundance: .
j_gene: TRBJ1-6

CDR3aa: CASSLEISGRRRTDTQYF
CDR3nt: TGTGCCAGCAGCTTGGAGATTAGCGGGAGACGGCGCACAGATACGCAGTATTTT
v_gene: TRBV5-4
d_gene: TRBD2
abundance: .
j_gene: TRBJ2-3

CDR3aa: CASREQEIKTDTQYF
CDR3nt: TGTGCCAGCAGGGAACAAGAAATTAAGACCGATACGCAGTATTTT
v_gene: TRBV2
d_gene: .
abundance: .
j_gene: TRBJ2-3

CDR3aa: CASSLAPSTEAFF
CDR3nt: TGTGCCAGCAGCTTGGCGCCCTCAACTGAAGCTTTCTTT
v_gene: TRBV5-5
d_gene: .
abundance: few
j_gene: TRBJ1-1

CDR3aa: CASSEGDTEAFF
CDR3nt: TGTGCCAGTAGTGAAGGGGACACTGAAGCTTTCTTT
v_gene: TRBV19
d_gene: .
abundance: .
j_gene: TRBJ1-1

CDR3aa: CASVLDRGNEKLFF
CDR3nt: TGTGCCAGCGTGCTGGACAGGGGTAATGAAAAACTGTTTTTT
v_gene: TRBV6-5
d_gene: TRBD1
abundance: .
j_gene: TRBJ1-4

CDR3aa: CASSFGGEFSNQPQHF
CDR3nt: TGTGCCAGCAGCTTTGGGGGCGAATTTAGCAATCAGCCCCAGCATTTT
v_gene: TRBV7-9
d_gene: .
abundance: .
j_gene: TRBJ1-5

CDR3aa: CATSGGVSYNEQFF
CDR3nt: TGTGCCACCAGCGGGGGGGTTTCCTACAATGAGCAGTTCTTC
v_gene: TRBV15
d_gene: TRBD2
abundance: .
j_gene: TRBJ2-1

CDR3aa: CASSRGTAGNTIYF
CDR3nt: TGTGCCAGCAGCCGCGGGACAGCTGGAAACACCATATATTTT
v_gene: TRBV3-1/TRBV3-2
d_gene: TRBD1
abundance: .
j_gene: TRBJ1-3